This T cell receptor (beta chain) was sequenced for a study of chemoradiotherapy in HPV16-positive cancers. This table comes from immunoSEQ multiplex PCR, and its TCRdb copy is limited to in-frame clones, with some not included. The data hold about 32,000 clones, with more than 70% observed a single time. Trimming stripped 3 bases from V and 1 base from J, with 3 bases between. The CDR3 is 11 residues long. CDR1 and CDR2 (germline): DFQATT, SNEGSKA (reference sequence). Notes on this clone: Its specificity is unknown.

Study outcomes and limitations: Functional assays defining HPV-specific T cells used only two HPV16-positive patients. During treatment, candidate HPV-specific clones and E7-related motifs expanded in tumor.

This rearrangement joins TRBV20-1 to TRBJ1-1; D is ambiguous. This clonotype originated in a human donor with HPV-associated anogenital cancer. The material sequenced was blood, taken from a patient who underwent chemoradiotherapy. The CDR3 reads CSASANTEAFF. CDR3 nucleotide sequence: TGCAGTGCTAGCGCGAACACTGAAGCTTTCTTT.